Given below is one T cell receptor (beta chain) in context. Ten or more counts support this clonotype. No antigen is known for it. No much larger clone is present one base from it, and per-base qualities are unavailable. For CDR1 and CDR2, the germline V gene lists MNHNS and SASEGT. V trim: 3 bases; J trim: 3 bases; unmatched bases: 5. Reading from cysteine to phenylalanine, the CDR3 counts 15 amino acids. This entry keeps only the CDR3 DNA: 45 bases, framed from base 1. This entry comes from a study of CD8 T cells in ankylosing spondylitis (TCRdb year 2017). In the study overall: To find TCR variants linked to disease, the study profiled T cell receptor beta repertoires in ankylosing spondylitis patients and healthy donors. In total, the full study cohort was made up of about 99 healthy donors and approximately 24 ankylosing spondylitis patients. Samples of peripheral blood were taken, and for ankylosing spondylitis patients, synovial fluid was collected as well.

The study at large found these results: The disease-linked clones showed a CD8+ phenotype and occurred at relatively low frequencies in peripheral blood. According to the report, matched synovial fluid samples from ankylosing spondylitis patients were significantly enriched for the disease-linked clones. A TCR beta motif of several highly homologous amino acid variants appeared characteristic of blood from ankylosing spondylitis patients. Some motif variants were previously reported in synovial fluid and blood of reactive arthritis patients, suggesting common disease-initiation mechanisms.

The listed sequencing device is Illumina HiSeq 2500. Quantitative 5'-RACE with molecular barcodes was the method used to prepare the TCR beta libraries. The authors' analysis ran thus. A new computational method based on a probabilistic model of VDJ rearrangement was used to identify disease-linked TCR variants. TCRdb reanalyzed the raw reads on its own, using fastp at Q25 for trimming and MiXCR for clone calling, and kept in-frame beta chains. Merged by CDR3 protein, the rows form single entries marked with the most common genes and DNA. In this record, the V and J calls reflect TCRdb's handling and not the investigators' own analysis. Counted in this sample were 80,000 to 100,000 distinct CDR3 sequences; about 9% of them appeared once. In total, the top ten clones hold approximately 5.5% of the sample.

The sequence derives from a male donor with ankylosing spondylitis or in good health (not recorded which). Sequenced input: blood, either unsorted or a sorted T cell fraction (not recorded which). This chain joins TRBV6-1 to TRBJ1-5, with 7 bases aligning to TRBD1. The nucleotide sequence reads TGTGCCAGCAGTGACTACGGACAGGCCAATCAGCCCCAGCATTTT. This is translated as CASSDYGQANQPQHF.